A selection of T cell receptor beta chains follows, all from one sample in a study of early T cells in non-severe SARS-CoV-2 infection. TCRdb re-called the 5' RACE reads through MiXCR, storing one row per CDR3 protein. This table has around 82,000 distinct CDR3 sequences, approximately 12% appearing once. The source material was whole blood. All receptors derive from an adult who was a healthcare worker with PCR-confirmed SARS-CoV-2 infection or an uninfected control (not recorded which). Each CDR3 is given with its conserved first and last residue. A D gene is named only where the DNA matches it firmly. The listing skips clone size in some rows; elsewhere it reads once, few, many or a size class.

j_call d_call v_call clone_size cdr3_nt cdr3_aa
TRBJ2-7 TRBD2 TRBV5-1 many TGCGCCAGCAGCGAGGCGGGAGGCCGCTCCTACGAGCAGTACTTC CASSEAGGRSYEQYF
TRBJ2-1 TRBD2 TRBV10-3 . TGTGCCATCAGTGAAGGCGGGGGGGGAGGAAATGAGCAGTTCTTC CAISEGGGGGNEQFF
TRBJ2-5 . TRBV7-6 many TGTGCCCCTCCGTCTTACGGGGGTCCGGAGACCCAGTACTTC CAPPSYGGPETQYF
TRBJ1-1 . TRBV20-1 few TGCAGTGCTCGGGAGGCAGGGCTAGGATCTGAAGCTTTCTTT CSAREAGLGSEAFF
TRBJ1-4 . TRBV7-9 many TGTGCCAGCAGCCTGGGTTCCTACGGCGAAAAACTGTTTTTT CASSLGSYGEKLFF
TRBJ2-2 . TRBV19 few TGTGCCACCGCACTAGAAAAGTCTAGTGGCACCGGGGAGCTGTTTTTT CATALEKSSGTGELFF
TRBJ2-5 TRBD2 TRBV7-8 few TGTGCCAGCAGCTCGGGACTAGCGGGAGTAGTGGGCCAAGAGACCCAGTACTTC CASSSGLAGVVGQETQYF
TRBJ2-7 TRBD1 TRBV27 few TGTGCCAGCCGCCACAGGGGCAGCGAGCAGTACTTC CASRHRGSEQYF
TRBJ1-4 . TRBV7-2 . TGTGCCAGCAGCTTAGTGTGGGGGCGCGGGTCTAATGAAAAACTGTTTTTT CASSLVWGRGSNEKLFF
TRBJ2-5 . TRBV2 many TGTGCCAGCAGTGCGACCTCCCGCCGGGAGACCCAGTACTTC CASSATSRRETQYF
TRBJ2-2 . TRBV19 . TGTGCGGGAGCGGATGCGAACACCGGGGAGCTGTTTTTT CAGADANTGELFF
TRBJ2-3 TRBD2 TRBV5-1 . TGCGCCAGCAGCTTGGCCCGTCTAGCGGGAGGTACAGATACGCAGTATTTT CASSLARLAGGTDTQYF
TRBJ2-1 TRBD2 TRBV7-3 . TGTGCCAGCAGCTTCTCGGGACTAGCGGGAGATCTGTTCTTC CASSFSGLAGDLFF
TRBJ2-1 TRBD2 TRBV7-8 few TGTGCCAGCAGACTAGCGGGAGCTCACTCCTACAATGAGCAGTTCTTC CASRLAGAHSYNEQFF
TRBJ1-1 . TRBV5-1 few TGCGCCAGCAGCTCACAGGATGTGAACACTGAAGCTTTCTTT CASSSQDVNTEAFF
TRBJ2-5 . TRBV11-1 many TGTGCCAGCAGCTTAAGGCCGGAGACCCAGTACTTC CASSLRPETQYF
TRBJ2-2 TRBD1 TRBV24-1 few TGTGCCACCAGTGGAGGGGGCGCAAACACCGGGGAGCTGTTTTTT CATSGGGANTGELFF
TRBJ2-1 . TRBV20-1 many TGCAGTGCGTTGGGCGGACGCGCGGCCCATGAGCAGTTCTTC CSALGGRAAHEQFF
TRBJ2-2 . TRBV3-1 many TGTGCCAGCAGCCAAGAGGGAAATGGGGCCTACGGGGAGCTGTTTTTT CASSQEGNGAYGELFF
TRBJ2-7 . TRBV9 . TGTGCCAGCAGCGCGACGGACAGTGCCTCCGAGCAGTACTTC CASSATDSASEQYF
TRBJ2-5 . TRBV7-3 many TGTGCCAGCAGCTTAATGGGCACACAAGAGACCCAGTACTTC CASSLMGTQETQYF
TRBJ1-1 TRBD1 TRBV18 few TGTGCCAGCTCACCAGATAGGGGGCGAAGCACTGAAGCTTTCTTT CASSPDRGRSTEAFF
TRBJ1-2 TRBD1 TRBV14 many TGTGCCAGCAGCCAAGGGACGAAGGACAGGGGTGGCTACACCTTC CASSQGTKDRGGYTF
TRBJ2-2 . TRBV12-3/TRBV12-4 . TGTGCCAGCACCCTAGGGTACACCGGGGAGCTGTTTTTT CASTLGYTGELFF
TRBJ2-2 . TRBV19 . TGTGCCAGTAGTATAGGGACTACGAACACCGGGGAGCTGTTTTTT CASSIGTTNTGELFF
TRBJ2-4 TRBD2 TRBV27 many TGTGCCAGCACCGCCGGGAGTGCGTTAGCGGGAGGAGACATTCAGTACTTC CASTAGSALAGGDIQYF